The sequence of this TCR beta chain was determined in a study of yellow fever vaccine responses in identical twins. The trim removed 0 bases at V and 9 bases at J, leaving 1 base unmatched. CDR3 length: 13 residues. CDR1 is SGHAT, CDR2 FQNNGV, per germline. TCRdb fed the RT-PCR reads into MiXCR, producing one record per CDR3 protein. The sample has around 20,000 distinct CDR3 sequences, nearly 70% seen once. Regarding the study as a whole: Reports say the vaccine T cell response in twins looked partly convergent and partly personalized.

This clonotype has just a few counts. No antigen is known for it. The sequence derives from a woman younger than 35 who received the yellow fever vaccine. The sample consisted of T cells from blood (PBMCs), unsorted or a sorted subset (not recorded which), taken before or after yellow fever vaccination (not recorded which). This rearrangement joins TRBV11-2 to TRBJ1-2; 10 nucleotides agree with TRBD1. The CDR3 DNA reads as TGTGCCAGCAGCTTAGAGACAGGGGGCAGCTACACCTTC. Translation: CASSLETGGSYTF.